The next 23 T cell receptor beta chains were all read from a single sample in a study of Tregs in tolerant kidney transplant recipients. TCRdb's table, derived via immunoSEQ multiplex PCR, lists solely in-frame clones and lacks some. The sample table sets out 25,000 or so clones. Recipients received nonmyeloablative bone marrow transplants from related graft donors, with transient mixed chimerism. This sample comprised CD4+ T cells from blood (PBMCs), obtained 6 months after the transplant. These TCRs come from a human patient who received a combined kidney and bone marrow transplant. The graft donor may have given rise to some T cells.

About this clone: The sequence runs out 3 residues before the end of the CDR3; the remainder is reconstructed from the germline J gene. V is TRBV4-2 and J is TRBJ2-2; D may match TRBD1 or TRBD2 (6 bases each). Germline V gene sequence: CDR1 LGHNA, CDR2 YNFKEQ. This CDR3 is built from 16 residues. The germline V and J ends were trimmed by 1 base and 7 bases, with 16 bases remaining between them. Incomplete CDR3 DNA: TGTGCCAGCAGCCAAGTTTATCCAGGGGAGGTCGGGGAG. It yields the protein CASSQVYPGEVGE. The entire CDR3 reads CASSQVYPGEVGELFF.

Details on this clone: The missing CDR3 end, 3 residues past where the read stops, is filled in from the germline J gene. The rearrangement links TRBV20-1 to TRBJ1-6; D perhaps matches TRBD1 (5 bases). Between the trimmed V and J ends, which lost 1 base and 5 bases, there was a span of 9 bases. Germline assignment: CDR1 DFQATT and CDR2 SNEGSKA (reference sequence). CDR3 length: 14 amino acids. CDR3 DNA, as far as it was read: TGCAGTGCTAGAGGGACACGGAATAATTCACCC. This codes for CSARGTRNNSP. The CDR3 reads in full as CSARGTRNNSPLHF.

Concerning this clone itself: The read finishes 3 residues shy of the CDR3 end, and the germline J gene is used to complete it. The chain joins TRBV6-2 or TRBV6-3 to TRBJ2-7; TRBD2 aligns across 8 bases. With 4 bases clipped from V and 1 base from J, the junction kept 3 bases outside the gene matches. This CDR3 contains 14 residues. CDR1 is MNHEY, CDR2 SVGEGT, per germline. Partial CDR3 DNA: TGTGCCAGCAGTTGGGGGACTAGTTCCTACGAG. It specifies CASSWGTSSYE. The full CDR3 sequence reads CASSWGTSSYEQYF.

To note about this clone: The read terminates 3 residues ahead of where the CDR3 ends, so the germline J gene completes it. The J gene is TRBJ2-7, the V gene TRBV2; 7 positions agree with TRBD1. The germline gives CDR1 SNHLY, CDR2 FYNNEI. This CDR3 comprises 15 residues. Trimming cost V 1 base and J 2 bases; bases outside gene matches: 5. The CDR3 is CASSEEGTGAYEQYF. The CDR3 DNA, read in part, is TGTGCCAGCAGTGAAGAGGGAACAGGGGCCTACGAG. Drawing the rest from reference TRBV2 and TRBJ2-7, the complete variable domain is EPEVTQTPSHQVTQMGQEVILRCVPISNHLYFYWYRQILGQKVEFLVSFYNNEISEKSEIFDDQFSVERPDGSNFTLKIRSTKLEDSAMYFCASSEEGTGAYEQYFGPGTRLTVT.

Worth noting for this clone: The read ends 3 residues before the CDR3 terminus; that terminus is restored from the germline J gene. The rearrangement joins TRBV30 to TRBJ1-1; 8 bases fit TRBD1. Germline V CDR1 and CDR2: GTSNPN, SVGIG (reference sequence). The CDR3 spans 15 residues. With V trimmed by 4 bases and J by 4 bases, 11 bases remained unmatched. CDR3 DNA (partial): TGTGCCTGGAATCGACAGGGGACAGTAATCACTGAA. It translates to CAWNRQGTVITE. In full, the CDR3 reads CAWNRQGTVITEAFF.

The sequenced CDR3 bases are TGTGCCAGCAGTGAACCAGGGACTAGCGGGGGGGCCCTGGAGACC. This sequence encodes CASSEPGTSGGALET. The entire CDR3 protein is CASSEPGTSGGALETQYF. The chain links TRBV2 to TRBJ2-5; 16 bases map to TRBD2. The read comes to an end 3 residues before the CDR3 does, leaving the germline J gene to fill in the end. The V segment lost 2 bases and the J segment 5 bases; nucleotides outside the gene matches: 8. Per germline, CDR1 SNHLY and CDR2 FYNNEI. The CDR3 is 18 amino acids.

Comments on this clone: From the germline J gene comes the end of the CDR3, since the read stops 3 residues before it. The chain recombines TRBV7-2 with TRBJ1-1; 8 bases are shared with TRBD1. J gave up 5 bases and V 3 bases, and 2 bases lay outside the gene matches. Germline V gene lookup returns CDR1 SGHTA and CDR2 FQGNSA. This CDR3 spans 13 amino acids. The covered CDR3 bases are TGTGCCAGCAGCTTGACAGGGGTTACTGAA. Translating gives CASSLTGVTE. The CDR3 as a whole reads CASSLTGVTEAFF.

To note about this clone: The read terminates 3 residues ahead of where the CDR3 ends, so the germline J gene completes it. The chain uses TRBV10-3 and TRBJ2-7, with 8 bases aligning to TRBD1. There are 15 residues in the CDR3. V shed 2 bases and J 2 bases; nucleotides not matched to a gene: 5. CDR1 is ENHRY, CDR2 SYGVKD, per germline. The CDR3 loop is CAISERRQGPYEQYF. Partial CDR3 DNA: TGTGCCATCAGTGAGAGAAGACAGGGGCCCTACGAG.

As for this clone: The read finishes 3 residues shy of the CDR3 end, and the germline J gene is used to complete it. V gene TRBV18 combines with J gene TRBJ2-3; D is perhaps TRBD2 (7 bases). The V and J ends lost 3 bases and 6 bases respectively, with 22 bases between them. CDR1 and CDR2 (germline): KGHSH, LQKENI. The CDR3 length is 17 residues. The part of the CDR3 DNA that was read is TGTGCCAGCTCACCGGGACTTGGAGGGGGGGCCTCGGATACG. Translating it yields CASSPGLGGGASDT. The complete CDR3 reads CASSPGLGGGASDTQYF.

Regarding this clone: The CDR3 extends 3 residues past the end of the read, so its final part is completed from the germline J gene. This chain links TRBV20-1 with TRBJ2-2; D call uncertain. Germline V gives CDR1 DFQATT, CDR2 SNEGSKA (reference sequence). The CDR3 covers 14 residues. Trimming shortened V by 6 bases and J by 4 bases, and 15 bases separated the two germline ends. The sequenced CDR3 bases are TGCAGTGCCGGCGCCCCCGGGTTCACCGGGGAG. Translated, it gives CSAGAPGFTGE. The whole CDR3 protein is CSAGAPGFTGELFF.

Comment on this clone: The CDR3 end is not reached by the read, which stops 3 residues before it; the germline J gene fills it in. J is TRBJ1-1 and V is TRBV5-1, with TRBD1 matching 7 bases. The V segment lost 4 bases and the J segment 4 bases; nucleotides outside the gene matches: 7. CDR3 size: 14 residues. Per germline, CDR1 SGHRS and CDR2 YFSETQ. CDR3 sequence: CASSRDSRGTEAFF. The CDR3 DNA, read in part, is TGCGCCAGCAGCCGGGACAGCCGGGGCACTGAA.

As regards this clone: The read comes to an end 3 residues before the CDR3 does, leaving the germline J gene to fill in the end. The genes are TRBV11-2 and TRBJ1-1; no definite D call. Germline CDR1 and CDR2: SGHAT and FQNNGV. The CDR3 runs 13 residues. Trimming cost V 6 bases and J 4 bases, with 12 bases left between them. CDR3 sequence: CASRKPPGTEAFF. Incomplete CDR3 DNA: TGTGCCAGCAGAAAACCCCCGGGCACTGAA.

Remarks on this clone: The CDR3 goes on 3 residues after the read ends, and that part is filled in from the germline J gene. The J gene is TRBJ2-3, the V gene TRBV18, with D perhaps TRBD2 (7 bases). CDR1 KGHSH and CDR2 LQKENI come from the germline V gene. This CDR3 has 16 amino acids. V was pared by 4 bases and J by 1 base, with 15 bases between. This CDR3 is CASSLQGGAGTDTQYF. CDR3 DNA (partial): TGTGCCAGCTCACTACAAGGGGGGGCTGGCACAGATACG.

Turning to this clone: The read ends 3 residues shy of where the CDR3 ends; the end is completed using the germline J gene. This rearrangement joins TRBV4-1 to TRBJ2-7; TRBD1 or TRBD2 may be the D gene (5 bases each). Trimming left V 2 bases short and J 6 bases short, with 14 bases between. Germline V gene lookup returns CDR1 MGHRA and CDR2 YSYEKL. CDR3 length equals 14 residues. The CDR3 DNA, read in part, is TGCGCCAGCAGCCAACCCTTTGAGGGGCGCGAG. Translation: CASSQPFEGRE. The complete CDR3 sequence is CASSQPFEGREQYF.

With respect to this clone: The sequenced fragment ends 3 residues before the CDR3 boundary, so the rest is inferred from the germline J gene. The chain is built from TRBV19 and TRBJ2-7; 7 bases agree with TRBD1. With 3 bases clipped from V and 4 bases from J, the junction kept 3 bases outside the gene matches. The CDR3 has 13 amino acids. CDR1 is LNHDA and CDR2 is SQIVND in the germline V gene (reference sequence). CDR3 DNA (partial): TGTGCCAGTAGTATCGTACAGGGGTACGAG. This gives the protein CASSIVQGYE. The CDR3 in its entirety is CASSIVQGYEQYF. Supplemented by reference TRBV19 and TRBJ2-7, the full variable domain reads DGGITQSPKYLFRKEGQNVTLSCEQNLNHDAMYWYRQDPGQGLRLIYYSQIVNDFQKGDIAEGYSVSREKKESFPLTVTSAQKNPTAFYLCASSIVQGYEQYFGPGTRLTVT.

CDR3 DNA, as far as it was read: TGTGCCAGCAGCTTAGGACAGGGCTACAATGAG. Translating gives CASSLGQGYNE. The full CDR3 protein reads CASSLGQGYNEQFF. The rearrangement uses TRBV7-2 and TRBJ2-1; TRBD1 aligns across 7 bases. Read coverage stops 3 residues before the CDR3 terminus; the germline J gene supplies the remainder. Germline V gene sequence: CDR1 SGHTA, CDR2 FQGNSA. The V and J ends lost 1 base and 3 bases, in that order; junction bases with no gene match: 0. The CDR3 loop spans 14 amino acids.

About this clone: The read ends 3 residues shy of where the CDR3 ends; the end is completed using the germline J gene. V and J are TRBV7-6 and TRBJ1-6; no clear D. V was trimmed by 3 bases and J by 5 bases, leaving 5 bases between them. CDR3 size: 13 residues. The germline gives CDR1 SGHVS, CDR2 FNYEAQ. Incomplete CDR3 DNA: TGTGCCAGCAGCTTTCAGGATAATTCACCC. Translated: CASSFQDNSP. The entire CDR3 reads CASSFQDNSPLHF.

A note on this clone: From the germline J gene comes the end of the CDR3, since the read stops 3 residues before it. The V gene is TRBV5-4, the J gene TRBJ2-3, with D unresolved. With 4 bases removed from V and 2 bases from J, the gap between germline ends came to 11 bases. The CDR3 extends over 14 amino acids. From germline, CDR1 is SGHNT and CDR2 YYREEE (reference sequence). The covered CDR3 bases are TGTGCCAGCAGCCCCGACTTATCCACAGATACG. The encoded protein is CASSPDLSTDT. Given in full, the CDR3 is CASSPDLSTDTQYF.

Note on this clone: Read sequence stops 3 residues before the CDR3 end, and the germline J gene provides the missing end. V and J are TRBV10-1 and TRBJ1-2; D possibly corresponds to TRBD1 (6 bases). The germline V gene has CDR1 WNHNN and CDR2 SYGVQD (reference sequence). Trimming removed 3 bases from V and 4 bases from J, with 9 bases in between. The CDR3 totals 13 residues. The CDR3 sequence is CASSEQGFYGYTF. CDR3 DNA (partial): TGCGCCAGCAGTGAACAGGGTTTCTATGGC.

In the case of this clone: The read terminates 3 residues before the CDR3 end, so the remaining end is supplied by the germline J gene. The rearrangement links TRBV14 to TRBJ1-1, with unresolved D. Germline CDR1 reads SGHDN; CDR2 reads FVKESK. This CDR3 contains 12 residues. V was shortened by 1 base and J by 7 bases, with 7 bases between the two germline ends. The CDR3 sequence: CASSQGRVEAFF. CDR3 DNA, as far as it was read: TGTGCCAGCAGCCAAGGGAGGGTTGAA. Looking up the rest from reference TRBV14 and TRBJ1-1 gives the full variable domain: EAGVTQFPSHSVIEKGQTVTLRCDPISGHDNLYWYRRVMGKEIKFLLHFVKESKQDESGMPNNRFLAERTGGTYSTLKVQPAELEDSGVYFCASSQGRVEAFFGQGTRLTVV.

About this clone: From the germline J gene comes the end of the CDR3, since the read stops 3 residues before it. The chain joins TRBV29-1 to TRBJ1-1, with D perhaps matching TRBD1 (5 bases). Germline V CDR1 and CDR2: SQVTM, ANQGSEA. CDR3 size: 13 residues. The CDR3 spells CTTRSGMNTEAFF. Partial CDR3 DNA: TGCACCACCCGGTCAGGGATGAACACTGAA.

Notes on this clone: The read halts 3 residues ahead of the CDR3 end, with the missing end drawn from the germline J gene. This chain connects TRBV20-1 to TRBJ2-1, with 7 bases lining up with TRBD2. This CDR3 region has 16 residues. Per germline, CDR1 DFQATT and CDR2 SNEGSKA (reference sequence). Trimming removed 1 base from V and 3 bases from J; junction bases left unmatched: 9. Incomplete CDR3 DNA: TGCAGTGCTAGAGTTCGGCTAGCGGAGGTCTACAATGAG. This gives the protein CSARVRLAEVYNE. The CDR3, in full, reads CSARVRLAEVYNEQFF.

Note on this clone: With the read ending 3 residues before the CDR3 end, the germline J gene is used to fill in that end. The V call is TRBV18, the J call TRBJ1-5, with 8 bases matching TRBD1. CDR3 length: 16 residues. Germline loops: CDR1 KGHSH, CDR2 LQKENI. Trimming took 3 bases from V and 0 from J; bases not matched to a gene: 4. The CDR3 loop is CASSPVGTGSNQPQHF. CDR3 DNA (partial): TGTGCCAGCTCACCGGTTGGGACAGGTAGCAATCAGCCC.